This entry lists 5 T cell receptor beta chains sequenced from one sample in a study of CD8+ T cells in alopecia areata. Following RNA extraction, reverse transcription yielded cDNA that acted as the sequencing template. TCRdb's copy holds only in-frame clones and misses some; the assay was immunoSEQ multiplex PCR. The data hold under 150,000 clones, with approximately 60% observed a single time. Described treatment: oral pan-JAK inhibitor, 5-10 mg twice daily. Specimen: CD4+ T cells sorted from blood, collected at week 4, from a patient treated with tofacitinib. The receptor set was obtained from a human donor with alopecia areata.

The chain has TRBV28 and TRBJ2-5; no clear D gene. The CDR3 totals 12 residues. The germline V gene encodes CDR1 MDHEN and CDR2 SYDVKM. The V end lost 5 bases, the J end lost 5 bases, and 9 bases lay between the germline ends. The CDR3: CASSSLRETQYF. The CDR3 DNA reads as TGTGCCAGCAGTAGCCTACGGGAGACCCAGTACTTC.

The rearrangement links TRBV7-2 to TRBJ1-1; maybe TRBD1 (5 bases). Germline V lookup: CDR1 SGHTA, CDR2 FQGNSA. The CDR3 has 14 amino acids. V was clipped by 1 base and J by 7 bases, with 13 bases between them. The CDR3 region is CASSLVGGQGEAFF. Written as DNA, the CDR3 is TGTGCCAGCAGCTTAGTCGGAGGGCAGGGTGAAGCTTTCTTT.

The gene calls are TRBV29-1 and TRBJ1-4, with 8 bases identical to TRBD1. CDR3 size: 13 residues. The germline CDR1 and CDR2 sequences are SQVTM and ANQGSEA. The junction had 9 bases not matched to a gene; V was cut back by 5 bases and J by 10 bases. CDR3 sequence reads: CSVSKQGVPKLFF. CDR3 in DNA: TGCAGCGTTTCCAAACAGGGGGTGCCAAAACTGTTTTTT.

The chain is built from TRBV9 and TRBJ2-2; tentatively, D is TRBD2 (6 bases). From germline, CDR1 is SGDLS and CDR2 YYNGEE. The CDR3 has 14 amino acids. The V end was cut by 2 bases, the J end by 6 bases, with 11 bases between. Here the CDR3 reads CASSVRLVAGELFF. DNA for the CDR3: TGTGCCAGCAGCGTGAGACTAGTGGCCGGGGAGCTGTTTTTT.

The V call is TRBV18, the J call TRBJ1-5; D remains unclear. The CDR3 runs to 13 residues. Germline V lookup: CDR1 KGHSH, CDR2 LQKENI. The germline V and J ends were trimmed by 6 bases and 4 bases, with 10 bases remaining between them. The CDR3 DNA sequence: TGTGCCAGCTCGATACAAAGGAATCAGCCCCAGCATTTT. This codes for CASSIQRNQPQHF.